Listed below are T cell receptor beta chains from one sample, sequenced in a study of cytomegalovirus exposure and HLA in healthy donors. Sequencing used immunoSEQ multiplex PCR; TCRdb keeps in-frame clones, though not all of them. The sample holds tens of thousands of clones, about two thirds seen once. The material sequenced was PBMCs. The receptors were sampled from a woman aged 25 to 45 in good health and CMV-seronegative. Each CDR3 is given with its conserved first and last residue. D genes are given only for firm matches. Only some rows state a clone size, as once, few, many or a class for expanded clones.

V	size	D	J	CDR3	DNA
TRBV5-1	few	TRBD1	TRBJ2-7	CASSWGQGAQVKQYF	TGCGCCAGCAGCTGGGGACAGGGGGCGCAGGTGAAGCAGTACTTC
TRBV5-1	.	.	TRBJ2-1	CASSLGGTEYNEQFF	TGCGCCAGCAGCTTGGGCGGGACAGAATACAATGAGCAGTTCTTC
TRBV7-2	.	.	TRBJ1-5	CASSEVPGNQPQHF	TGTGCCAGCAGCGAGGTGCCAGGCAATCAGCCCCAGCATTTT
TRBV30	.	.	TRBJ2-5	CAWSPDKTQYF	TGTGCCTGGAGTCCAGACAAGACCCAGTACTTC
TRBV5-1	.	.	TRBJ2-1	CASSLAFRIYNEQFF	TGCGCCAGCAGCTTGGCTTTCAGGATTTACAATGAGCAGTTCTTC
TRBV29-1	.	.	TRBJ2-1	CSVEPGSGEQFF	TGCAGCGTTGAACCCGGATCGGGTGAGCAGTTCTTC
TRBV29-1	.	.	TRBJ1-1	CSAQGMNTEAFF	TGCAGCGCTCAGGGTATGAACACTGAAGCTTTCTTT
TRBV30	.	.	TRBJ2-7	CAWQALGNEQYF	TGTGCCTGGCAAGCGCTAGGCAACGAGCAGTACTTC
TRBV27	.	TRBD1	TRBJ2-3	CASTRDRADTDTQYF	TGTGCCAGCACCCGGGACAGGGCAGACACAGATACGCAGTATTTT
TRBV25-1	.	.	TRBJ2-1	CASRRGTYNEQFF	TGTGCCAGCAGGCGGGGAACATACAATGAGCAGTTCTTC
TRBV29-1	.	.	TRBJ2-3	CSVDKGSSTDTQYF	TGCAGCGTTGATAAGGGGTCTAGCACAGATACGCAGTATTTT
TRBV11-2	.	.	TRBJ1-1	CASRFPGRHTEAFF	TGTGCCAGCAGGTTCCCCGGGAGACACACTGAAGCTTTCTTT
TRBV7-9	.	TRBD2	TRBJ2-7	CASSPLAGEGEQYF	TGTGCCAGCAGCCCTCTAGCGGGGGAGGGCGAGCAGTACTTC
TRBV6-6	.	TRBD1	TRBJ1-1	CASTQGGNTEAFF	TGTGCCAGCACTCAGGGGGGTAACACTGAAGCTTTCTTT
TRBV9	few	TRBD2	TRBJ2-1	CASSVLASGSYEQFF	TGTGCCAGCAGCGTACTCGCTAGCGGGAGTTATGAGCAGTTCTTC
TRBV5-1	.	TRBD2	TRBJ2-5	CASSLGGLAGGETQYF	TGCGCCAGCAGCTTGGGGGGTCTAGCGGGAGGAGAGACCCAGTACTTC
TRBV9	.	.	TRBJ2-5	CASSVKLAGETQYF	TGTGCCAGCAGCGTAAAACTCGCGGGGGAGACCCAGTACTTC
TRBV2	once	.	TRBJ1-4	CASRRGSPATNEKLFF	TGTGCCAGCCGAAGAGGCAGCCCTGCAACTAATGAAAAACTGTTTTTT
TRBV18	.	TRBD1	TRBJ2-2	CASSTGTGGPTGELFF	TGTGCCAGCTCCACCGGGACAGGCGGCCCCACCGGGGAGCTGTTTTTT
TRBV1	.	.	TRBJ1-2	CTSSQQTGKTPGYTF	TGCACCAGCAGCCAACAAACGGGGAAGACTCCGGGCTACACCTTC
TRBV27	once	.	TRBJ2-7	CASRDIDSYEQYF	TGTGCCAGCAGGGACATCGACTCCTACGAGCAGTACTTC
TRBV5-6	.	.	TRBJ1-2	CASSLGTRANYGYTF	TGTGCCAGCAGCTTAGGGACAAGAGCTAACTATGGCTACACCTTC
TRBV5-1	.	TRBD1	TRBJ2-3	CASSVAQRQGTDTQYF	TGCGCCAGCAGTGTAGCCCAAAGACAGGGAACAGATACGCAGTATTTT